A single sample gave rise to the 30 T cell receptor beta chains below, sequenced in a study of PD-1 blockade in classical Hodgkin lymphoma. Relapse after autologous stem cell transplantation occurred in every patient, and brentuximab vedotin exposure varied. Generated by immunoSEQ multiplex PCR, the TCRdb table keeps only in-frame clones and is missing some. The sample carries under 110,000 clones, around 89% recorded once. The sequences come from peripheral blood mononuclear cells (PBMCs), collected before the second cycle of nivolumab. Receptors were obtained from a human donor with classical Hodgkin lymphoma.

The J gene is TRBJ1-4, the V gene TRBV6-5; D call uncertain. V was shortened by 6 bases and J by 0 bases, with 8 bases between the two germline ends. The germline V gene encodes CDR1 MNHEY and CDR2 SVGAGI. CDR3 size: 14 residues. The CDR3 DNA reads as TGTGCCAGCAGGGCGTCTACAACTAATGAAAAACTGTTTTTT. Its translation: CASRASTTNEKLFF.

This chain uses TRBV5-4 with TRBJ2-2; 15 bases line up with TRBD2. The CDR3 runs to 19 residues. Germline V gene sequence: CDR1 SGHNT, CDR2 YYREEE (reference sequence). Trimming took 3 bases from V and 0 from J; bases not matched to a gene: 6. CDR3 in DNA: TGTGCCAGCAGCTGGGGACTAGCGGGGGGCCATTCGAACACCGGGGAGCTGTTTTTT. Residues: CASSWGLAGGHSNTGELFF.

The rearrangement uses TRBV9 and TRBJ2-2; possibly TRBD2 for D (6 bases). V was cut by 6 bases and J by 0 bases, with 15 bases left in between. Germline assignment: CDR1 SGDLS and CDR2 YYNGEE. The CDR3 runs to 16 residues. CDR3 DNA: TGTGCCAGCACCCACGGGGGACTGTCGAACACCGGGGAGCTGTTTTTT. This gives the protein CASTHGGLSNTGELFF.

The CDR3 here is CASSYSEYSGANVLTF. The CDR3 nucleotides read TGTGCCAGCAGTTACTCGGAGTACTCTGGGGCCAACGTCCTGACTTTC. This chain links TRBV6-5 with TRBJ2-6, with D unresolved. The CDR3 runs to 16 residues. Germline V lookup: CDR1 MNHEY, CDR2 SVGAGI. V gave up 0 bases and J gave up 0 bases, with 6 bases separating them.

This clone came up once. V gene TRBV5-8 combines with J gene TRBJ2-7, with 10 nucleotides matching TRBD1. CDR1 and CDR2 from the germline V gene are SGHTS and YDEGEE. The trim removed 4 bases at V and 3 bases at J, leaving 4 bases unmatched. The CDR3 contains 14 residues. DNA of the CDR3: TGTGCCAGCAGCCCATGGACAGGGGGCTACGAGCAGTACTTC. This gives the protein CASSPWTGGYEQYF.

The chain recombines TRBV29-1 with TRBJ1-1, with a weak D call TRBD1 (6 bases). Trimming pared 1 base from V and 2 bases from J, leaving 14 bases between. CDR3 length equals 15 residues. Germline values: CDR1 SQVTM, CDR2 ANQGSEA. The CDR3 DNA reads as TGCAGCGTTGAAGGTCGGACAGTAGACAACACTGAAGCTTTCTTT. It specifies CSVEGRTVDNTEAFF.

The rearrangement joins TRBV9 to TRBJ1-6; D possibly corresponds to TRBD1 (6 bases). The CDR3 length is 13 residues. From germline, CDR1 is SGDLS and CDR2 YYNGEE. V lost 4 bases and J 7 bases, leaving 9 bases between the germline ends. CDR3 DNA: TGTGCCAGCAGCAAAGGGGGGAATTCACCCCTCCACTTT. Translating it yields CASSKGGNSPLHF. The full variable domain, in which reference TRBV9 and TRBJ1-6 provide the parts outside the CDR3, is DSGVTQTPKHLITATGQRVTLRCSPRSGDLSVYWYQQSLDQGLQFLIQYYNGEERAKGNILERFSAQQFPDLHSELNLSSLELGDSALYFCASSKGGNSPLHFGNGTRLTVT.

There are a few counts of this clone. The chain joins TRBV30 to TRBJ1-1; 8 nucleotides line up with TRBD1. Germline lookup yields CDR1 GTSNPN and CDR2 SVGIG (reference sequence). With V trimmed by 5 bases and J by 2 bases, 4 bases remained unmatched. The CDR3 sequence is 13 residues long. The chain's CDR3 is CAWAAGGNTEAFF. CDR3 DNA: TGTGCCTGGGCGGCAGGGGGCAACACTGAAGCTTTCTTT.

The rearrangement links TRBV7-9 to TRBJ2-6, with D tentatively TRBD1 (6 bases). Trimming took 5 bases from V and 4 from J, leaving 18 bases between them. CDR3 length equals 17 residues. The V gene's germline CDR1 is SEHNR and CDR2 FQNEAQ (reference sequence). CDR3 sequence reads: CASSQWTAAVGANVLTF. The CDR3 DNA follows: TGTGCCAGCAGCCAATGGACAGCCGCCGTAGGGGCCAACGTCCTGACTTTC. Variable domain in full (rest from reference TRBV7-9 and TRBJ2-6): DTGVSQNPRHKITKRGQNVTFRCDPISEHNRLYWYRQTLGQGPEFLTYFQNEAQLEKSRLLSDRFSAERPKGSFSTLEIQRTEQGDSAMYLCASSQWTAAVGANVLTFGAGSRLTVL.

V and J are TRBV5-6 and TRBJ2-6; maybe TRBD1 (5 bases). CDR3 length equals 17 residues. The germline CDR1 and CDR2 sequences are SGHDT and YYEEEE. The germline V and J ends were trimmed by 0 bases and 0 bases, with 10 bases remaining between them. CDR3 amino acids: CASSLVQGSSGANVLTF. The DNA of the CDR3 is TGTGCCAGCAGCTTGGTGCAGGGTAGCTCTGGGGCCAACGTCCTGACTTTC.

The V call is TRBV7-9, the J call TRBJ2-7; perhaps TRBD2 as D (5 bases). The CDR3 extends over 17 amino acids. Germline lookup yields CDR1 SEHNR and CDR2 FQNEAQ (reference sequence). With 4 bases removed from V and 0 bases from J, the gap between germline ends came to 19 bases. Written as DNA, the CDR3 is TGTGCCAGCAGCTCCGCGGTTGGGATAGGGAGCTCCTACGAGCAGTACTTC. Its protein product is CASSSAVGIGSSYEQYF.

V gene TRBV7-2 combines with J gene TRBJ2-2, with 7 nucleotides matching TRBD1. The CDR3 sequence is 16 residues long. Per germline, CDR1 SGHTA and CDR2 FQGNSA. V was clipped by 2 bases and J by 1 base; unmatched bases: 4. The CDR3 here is CASSLFRTGNTGELFF. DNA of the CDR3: TGTGCCAGCAGCTTATTCAGGACAGGGAACACCGGGGAGCTGTTTTTT.

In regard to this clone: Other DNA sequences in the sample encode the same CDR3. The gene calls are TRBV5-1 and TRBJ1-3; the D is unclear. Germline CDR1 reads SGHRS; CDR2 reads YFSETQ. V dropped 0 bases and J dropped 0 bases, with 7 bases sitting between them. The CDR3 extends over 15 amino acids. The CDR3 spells CASSLDGNSGNTIYF. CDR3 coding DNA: TGCGCCAGCAGCTTGGACGGAAACTCTGGAAACACCATATATTTT.

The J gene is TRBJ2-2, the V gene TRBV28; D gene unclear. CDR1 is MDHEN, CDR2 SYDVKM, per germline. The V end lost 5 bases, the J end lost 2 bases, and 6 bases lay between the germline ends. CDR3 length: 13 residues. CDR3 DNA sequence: TGTGCCAGCAGTGCACAAAACACCGGGGAGCTGTTTTTT. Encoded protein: CASSAQNTGELFF. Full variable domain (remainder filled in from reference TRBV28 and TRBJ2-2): DVKVTQSSRYLVKRTGEKVFLECVQDMDHENMFWYRQDPGLGLRLIYFSYDVKMKEKGDIPEGYSVSREKKERFSLILESASTNQTSMYLCASSAQNTGELFFGEGSRLTVL.

CDR3 protein: CASSLPPADTGELFF. CDR3 DNA sequence: TGTGCCAGCAGTTTACCCCCTGCGGACACCGGGGAGCTGTTTTTT. The chain combines TRBV28 with TRBJ2-2; no firm D call. Trimming stripped 2 bases from V and 3 bases from J, with 10 bases between. This CDR3 has 15 residues. Germline-derived CDR1 and CDR2 are MDHEN and SYDVKM. The complete variable domain, with remaining parts taken from reference TRBV28 and TRBJ2-2, reads DVKVTQSSRYLVKRTGEKVFLECVQDMDHENMFWYRQDPGLGLRLIYFSYDVKMKEKGDIPEGYSVSREKKERFSLILESASTNQTSMYLCASSLPPADTGELFFGEGSRLTVL.

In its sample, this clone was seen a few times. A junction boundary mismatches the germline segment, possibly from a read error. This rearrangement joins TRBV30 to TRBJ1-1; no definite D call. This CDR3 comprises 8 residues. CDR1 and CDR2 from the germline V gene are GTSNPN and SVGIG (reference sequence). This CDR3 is CAWTELAF. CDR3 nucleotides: TGTGCCTGGACCGAACTGGCATTT.

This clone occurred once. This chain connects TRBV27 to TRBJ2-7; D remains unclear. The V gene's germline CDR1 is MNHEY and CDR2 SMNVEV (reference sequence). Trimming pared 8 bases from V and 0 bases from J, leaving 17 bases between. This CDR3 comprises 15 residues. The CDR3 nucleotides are TGTGCCAGCCGTCCATATTCAGCCAACTCCTACGAGCAGTACTTC. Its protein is CASRPYSANSYEQYF.

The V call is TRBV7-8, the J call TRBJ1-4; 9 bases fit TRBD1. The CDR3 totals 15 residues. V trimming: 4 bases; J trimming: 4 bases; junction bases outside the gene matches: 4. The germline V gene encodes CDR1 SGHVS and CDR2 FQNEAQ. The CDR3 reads CASSSGQGSNEKLFF. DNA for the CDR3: TGTGCCAGCAGCTCGGGACAGGGAAGTAATGAAAAACTGTTTTTT. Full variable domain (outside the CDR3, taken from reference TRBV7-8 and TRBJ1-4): GAGVSQSPRYKVAKRGQDVALRCDPISGHVSLFWYQQALGQGPEFLTYFQNEAQLDKSGLPSDRFFAERPEGSVSTLKIQRTQQEDSAVYLCASSSGQGSNEKLFFGSGTQLSVL.

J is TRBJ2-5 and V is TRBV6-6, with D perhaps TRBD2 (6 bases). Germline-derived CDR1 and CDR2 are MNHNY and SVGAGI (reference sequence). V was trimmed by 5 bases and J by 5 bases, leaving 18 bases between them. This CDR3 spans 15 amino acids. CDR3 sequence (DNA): TGTGCCAGCAGTCCGACCGGGGGTCGGGGGGAGACCCAGTACTTC. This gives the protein CASSPTGGRGETQYF.

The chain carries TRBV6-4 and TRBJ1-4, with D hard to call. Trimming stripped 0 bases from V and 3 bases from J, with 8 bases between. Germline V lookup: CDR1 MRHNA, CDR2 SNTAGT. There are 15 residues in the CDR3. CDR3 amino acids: CASSDSFGANEKLFF. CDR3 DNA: TGTGCCAGCAGTGACTCGTTCGGAGCTAATGAAAAACTGTTTTTT.

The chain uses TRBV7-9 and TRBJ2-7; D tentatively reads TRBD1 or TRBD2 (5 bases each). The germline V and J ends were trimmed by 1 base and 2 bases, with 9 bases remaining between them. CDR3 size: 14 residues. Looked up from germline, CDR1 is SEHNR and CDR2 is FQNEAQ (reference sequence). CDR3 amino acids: CASSLGDQPYEQYF. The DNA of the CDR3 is TGTGCCAGCAGCTTAGGGGACCAACCCTACGAGCAGTACTTC.

CDR3 protein: CAISGGGLFQETQYF. For the CDR3, the DNA is TGTGCCATCAGTGGGGGGGGCCTGTTCCAAGAGACCCAGTACTTC. The chain joins TRBV10-3 to TRBJ2-5; tentative D call: TRBD2 (7 bases). CDR1 and CDR2 from the germline V gene are ENHRY and SYGVKD. V lost 4 bases, J lost 1 base, and 13 bases lay in between. The CDR3 contains 15 residues.

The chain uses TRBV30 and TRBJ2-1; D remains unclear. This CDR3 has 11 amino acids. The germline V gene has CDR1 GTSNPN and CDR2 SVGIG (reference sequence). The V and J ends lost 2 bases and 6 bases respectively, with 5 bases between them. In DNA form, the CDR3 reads TGTGCCTGGAGTCTATCCAATGAGCAGTTCTTC. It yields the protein CAWSLSNEQFF.

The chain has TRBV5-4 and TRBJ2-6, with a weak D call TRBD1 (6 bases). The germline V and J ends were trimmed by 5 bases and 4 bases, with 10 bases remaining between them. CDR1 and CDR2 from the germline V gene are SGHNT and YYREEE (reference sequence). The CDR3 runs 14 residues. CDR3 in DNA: TGTGCCAGCAGGGTAGGGACAGGGGCCAACGTCCTGACTTTC. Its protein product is CASRVGTGANVLTF.

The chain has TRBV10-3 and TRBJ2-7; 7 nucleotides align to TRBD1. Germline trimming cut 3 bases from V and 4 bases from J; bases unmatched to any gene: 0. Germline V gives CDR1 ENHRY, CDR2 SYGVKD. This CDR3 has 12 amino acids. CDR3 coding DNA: TGTGCCATCAGTGACAGGGGGTACGAGCAGTACTTC. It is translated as CAISDRGYEQYF.

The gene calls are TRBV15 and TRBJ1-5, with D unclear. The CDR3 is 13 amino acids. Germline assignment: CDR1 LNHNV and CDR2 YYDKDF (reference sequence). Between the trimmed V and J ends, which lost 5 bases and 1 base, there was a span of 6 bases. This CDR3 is CATSLMSNQPQHF. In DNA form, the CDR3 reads TGTGCCACCAGCTTGATGAGCAATCAGCCCCAGCATTTT.

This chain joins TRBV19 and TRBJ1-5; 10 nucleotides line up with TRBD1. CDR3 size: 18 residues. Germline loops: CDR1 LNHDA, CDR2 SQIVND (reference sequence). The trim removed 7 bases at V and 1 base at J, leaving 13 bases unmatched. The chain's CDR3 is CASTTTGTGAMSNQPQHF. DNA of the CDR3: TGTGCCAGTACGACGACCGGGACAGGGGCCATGAGCAATCAGCCCCAGCATTTT.

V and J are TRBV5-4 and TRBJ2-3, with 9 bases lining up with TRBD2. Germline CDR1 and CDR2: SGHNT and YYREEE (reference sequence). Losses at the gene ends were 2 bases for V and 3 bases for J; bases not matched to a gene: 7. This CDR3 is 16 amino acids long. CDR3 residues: CASSFLGSGGTDTQYF. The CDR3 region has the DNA TGTGCCAGCAGCTTCTTGGGGAGCGGGGGGACAGATACGCAGTATTTT.

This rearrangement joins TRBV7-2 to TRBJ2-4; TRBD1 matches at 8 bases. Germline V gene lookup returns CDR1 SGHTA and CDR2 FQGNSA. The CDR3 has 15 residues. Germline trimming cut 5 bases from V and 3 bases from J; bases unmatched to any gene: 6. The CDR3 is CASSPPDRVKNIQYF. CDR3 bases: TGTGCCAGCAGCCCACCGGACAGGGTCAAAAACATTCAGTACTTC. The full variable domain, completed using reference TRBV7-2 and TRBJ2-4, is GAGVSQSPSNKVTEKGKDVELRCDPISGHTALYWYRQSLGQGLEFLIYFQGNSAPDKSGLPSDRFSAERTGGSVSTLTIQRTQQEDSAVYLCASSPPDRVKNIQYFGAGTRLSVL.

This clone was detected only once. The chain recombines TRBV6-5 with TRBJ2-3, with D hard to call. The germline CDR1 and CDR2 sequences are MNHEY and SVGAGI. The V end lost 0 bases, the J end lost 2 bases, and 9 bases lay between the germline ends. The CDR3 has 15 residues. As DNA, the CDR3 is TGTGCCAGCAGTTACTCAAGGGAAAACACAGATACGCAGTATTTT. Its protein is CASSYSRENTDTQYF.